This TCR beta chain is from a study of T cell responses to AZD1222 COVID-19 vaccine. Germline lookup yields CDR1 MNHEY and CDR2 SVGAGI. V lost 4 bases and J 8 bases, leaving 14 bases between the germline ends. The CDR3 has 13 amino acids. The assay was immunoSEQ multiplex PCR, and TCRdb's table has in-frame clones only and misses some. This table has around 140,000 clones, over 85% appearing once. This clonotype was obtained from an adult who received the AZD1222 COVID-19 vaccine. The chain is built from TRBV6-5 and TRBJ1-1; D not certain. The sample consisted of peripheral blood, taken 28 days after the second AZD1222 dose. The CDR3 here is CASSSPRSLEAFF. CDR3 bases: TGTGCCAGCAGTTCCCCCCGAAGTTTGGAAGCTTTCTTT.